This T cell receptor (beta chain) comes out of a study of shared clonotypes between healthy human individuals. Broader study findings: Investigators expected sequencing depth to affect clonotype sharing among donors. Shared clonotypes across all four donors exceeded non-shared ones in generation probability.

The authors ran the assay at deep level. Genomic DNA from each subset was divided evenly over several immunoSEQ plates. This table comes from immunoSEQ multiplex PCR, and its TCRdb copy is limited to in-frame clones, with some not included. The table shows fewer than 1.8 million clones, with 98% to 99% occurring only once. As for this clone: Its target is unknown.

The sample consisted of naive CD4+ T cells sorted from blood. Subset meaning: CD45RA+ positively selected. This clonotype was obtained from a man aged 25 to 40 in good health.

The chain's CDR3 is CASRADGYTF. DNA for the CDR3: TGTGCCAGTAGGGCAGACGGCTACACCTTC. This chain joins TRBV19 and TRBJ1-2, with no clear D. The CDR3 contains 10 residues. The V and J ends lost 6 bases and 8 bases respectively, with 7 bases between them. The germline V gene has CDR1 LNHDA and CDR2 SQIVND (reference sequence).